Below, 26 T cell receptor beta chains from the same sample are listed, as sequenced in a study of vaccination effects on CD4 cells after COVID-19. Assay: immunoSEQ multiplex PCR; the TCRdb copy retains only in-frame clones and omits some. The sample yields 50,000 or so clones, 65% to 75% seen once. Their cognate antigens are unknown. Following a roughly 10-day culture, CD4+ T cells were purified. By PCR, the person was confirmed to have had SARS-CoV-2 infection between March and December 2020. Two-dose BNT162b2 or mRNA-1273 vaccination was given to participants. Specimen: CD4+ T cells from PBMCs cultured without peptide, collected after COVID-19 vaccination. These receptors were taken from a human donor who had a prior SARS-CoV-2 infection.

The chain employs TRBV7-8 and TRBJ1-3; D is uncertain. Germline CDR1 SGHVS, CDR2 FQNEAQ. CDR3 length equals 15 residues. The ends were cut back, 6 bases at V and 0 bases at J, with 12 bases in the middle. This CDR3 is CASSRGRTSGNTIYF. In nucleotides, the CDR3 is TGTGCCAGCAGTCGAGGACGGACCTCTGGAAACACCATATATTTT.

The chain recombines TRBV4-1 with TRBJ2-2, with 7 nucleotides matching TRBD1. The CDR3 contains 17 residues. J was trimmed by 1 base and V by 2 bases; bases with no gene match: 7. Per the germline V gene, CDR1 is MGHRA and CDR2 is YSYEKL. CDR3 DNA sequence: TGCGCCAGCAGCCAAATAATACGGACAGGGAACACCGGGGAGCTGTTTTTT. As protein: CASSQIIRTGNTGELFF.

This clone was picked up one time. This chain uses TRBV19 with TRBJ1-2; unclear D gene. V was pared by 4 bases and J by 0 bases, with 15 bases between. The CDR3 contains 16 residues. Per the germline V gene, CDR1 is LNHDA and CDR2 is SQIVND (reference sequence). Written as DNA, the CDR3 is TGTGCCAGTAGTAACACTCGGGCGGCGGCTAACTATGGCTACACCTTC. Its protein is CASSNTRAAANYGYTF.

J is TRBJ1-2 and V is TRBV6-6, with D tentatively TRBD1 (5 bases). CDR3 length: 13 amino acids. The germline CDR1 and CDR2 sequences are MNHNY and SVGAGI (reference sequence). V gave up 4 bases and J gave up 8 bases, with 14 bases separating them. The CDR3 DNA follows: TGTGCCAGCAGTTTCACCGGGACGGCGGGCTACACCTTC. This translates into CASSFTGTAGYTF.

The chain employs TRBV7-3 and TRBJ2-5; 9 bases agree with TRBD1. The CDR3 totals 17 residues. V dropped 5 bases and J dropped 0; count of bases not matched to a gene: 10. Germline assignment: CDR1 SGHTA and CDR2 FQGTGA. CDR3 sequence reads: CASSPGQGITYQETQYF. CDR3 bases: TGTGCCAGCAGCCCGGGACAGGGAATCACTTACCAAGAGACCCAGTACTTC. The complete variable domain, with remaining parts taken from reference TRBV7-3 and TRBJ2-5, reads GAGVSQTPSNKVTEKGKYVELRCDPISGHTALYWYRQSLGQGPEFLIYFQGTGAADDSGLPNDRFFAVRPEGSVSTLKIQRTERGDSAVYLCASSPGQGITYQETQYFGPGTRLLVL.

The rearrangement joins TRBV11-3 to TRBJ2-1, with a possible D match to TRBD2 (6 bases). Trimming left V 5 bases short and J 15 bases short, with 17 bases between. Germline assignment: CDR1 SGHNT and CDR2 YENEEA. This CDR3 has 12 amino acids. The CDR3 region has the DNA TGTGCCAGCAGCCAGACTAGTTCTGGTCCGTTCTTC. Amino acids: CASSQTSSGPFF.

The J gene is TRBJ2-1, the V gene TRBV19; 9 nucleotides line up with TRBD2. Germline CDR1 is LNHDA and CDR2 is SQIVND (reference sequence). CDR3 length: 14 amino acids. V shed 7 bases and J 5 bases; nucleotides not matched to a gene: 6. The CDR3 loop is CASKLTSGHNEQFF. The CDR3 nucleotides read TGTGCCAGTAAGCTGACTAGCGGCCACAATGAGCAGTTCTTC.

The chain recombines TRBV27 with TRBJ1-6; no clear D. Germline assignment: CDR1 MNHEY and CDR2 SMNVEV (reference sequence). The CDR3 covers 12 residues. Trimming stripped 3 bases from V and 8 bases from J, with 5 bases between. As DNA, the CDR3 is TGTGCCAGCAGTTTCGGGGATTCACCCCTCCACTTT. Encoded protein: CASSFGDSPLHF.

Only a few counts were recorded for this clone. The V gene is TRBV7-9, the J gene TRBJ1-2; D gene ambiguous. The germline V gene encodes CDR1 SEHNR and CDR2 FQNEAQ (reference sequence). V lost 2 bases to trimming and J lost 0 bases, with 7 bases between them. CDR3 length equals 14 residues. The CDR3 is CASSLRKSNYGYTF. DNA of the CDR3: TGTGCCAGCAGCTTACGGAAATCTAACTATGGCTACACCTTC.

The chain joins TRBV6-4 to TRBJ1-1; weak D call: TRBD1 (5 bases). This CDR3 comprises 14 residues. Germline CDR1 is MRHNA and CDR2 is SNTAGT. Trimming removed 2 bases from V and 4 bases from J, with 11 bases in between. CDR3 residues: CASSDTSRGTEAFF. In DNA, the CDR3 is TGTGCCAGCAGTGACACATCGAGGGGCACTGAAGCTTTCTTT.

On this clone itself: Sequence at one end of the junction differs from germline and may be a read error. CDR3 residues: CASSSDTGQPLSDF. The CDR3 nucleotides are TGTGCCAGCAGCTCCGACACAGGACAGCCACTCTCGGACTTC. J is TRBJ2-5 and V is TRBV11-1; possibly TRBD1 for D (6 bases). The germline V gene encodes CDR1 SGHAT and CDR2 FQDESV (reference sequence). CDR3 length: 14 residues.

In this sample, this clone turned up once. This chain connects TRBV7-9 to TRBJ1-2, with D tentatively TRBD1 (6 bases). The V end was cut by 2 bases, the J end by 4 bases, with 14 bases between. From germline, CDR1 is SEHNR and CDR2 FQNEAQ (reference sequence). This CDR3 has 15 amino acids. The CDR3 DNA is TGTGCCAGCAGCTTATCAGGGGCGAGGAGCTATGGCTACACCTTC. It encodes CASSLSGARSYGYTF. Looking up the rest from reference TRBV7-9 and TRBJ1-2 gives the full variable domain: DTGVSQNPRHKITKRGQNVTFRCDPISEHNRLYWYRQTLGQGPEFLTYFQNEAQLEKSRLLSDRFSAERPKGSFSTLEIQRTEQGDSAMYLCASSLSGARSYGYTFGSGTRLTVV.

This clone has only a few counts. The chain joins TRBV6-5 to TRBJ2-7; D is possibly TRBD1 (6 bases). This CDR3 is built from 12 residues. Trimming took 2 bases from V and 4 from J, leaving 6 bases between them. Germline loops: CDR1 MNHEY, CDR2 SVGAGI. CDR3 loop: CASSYTGYEQYF. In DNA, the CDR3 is TGTGCCAGCAGTTACACAGGGTACGAGCAGTACTTC.

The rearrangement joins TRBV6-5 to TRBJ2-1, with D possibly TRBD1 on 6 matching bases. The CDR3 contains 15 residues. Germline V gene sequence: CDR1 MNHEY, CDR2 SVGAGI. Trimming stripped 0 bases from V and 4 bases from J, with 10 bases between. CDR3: CASSYSWDTYNEQFF. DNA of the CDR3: TGTGCCAGCAGTTACTCATGGGACACATACAATGAGCAGTTCTTC.

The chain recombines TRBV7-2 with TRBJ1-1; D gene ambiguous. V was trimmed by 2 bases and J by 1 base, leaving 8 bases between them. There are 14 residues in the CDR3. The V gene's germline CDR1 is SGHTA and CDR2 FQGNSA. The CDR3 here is CASSLYPENTEAFF. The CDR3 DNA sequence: TGTGCCAGCAGCTTATATCCAGAGAACACTGAAGCTTTCTTT.

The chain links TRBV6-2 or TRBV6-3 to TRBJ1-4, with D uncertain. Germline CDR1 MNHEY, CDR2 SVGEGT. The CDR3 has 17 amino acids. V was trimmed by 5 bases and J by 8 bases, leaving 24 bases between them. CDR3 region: CASSPLWSQSEDEKLFF. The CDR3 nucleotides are TGTGCCAGCAGTCCATTGTGGAGCCAGAGCGAAGACGAAAAACTGTTTTTT.

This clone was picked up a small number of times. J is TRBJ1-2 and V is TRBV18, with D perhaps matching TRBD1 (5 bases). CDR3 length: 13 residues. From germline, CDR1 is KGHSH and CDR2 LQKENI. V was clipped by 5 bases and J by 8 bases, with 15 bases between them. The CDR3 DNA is TGTGCCAGCTCAACCCAGGGTTTCGAGGGCTACACCTTC. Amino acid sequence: CASSTQGFEGYTF.

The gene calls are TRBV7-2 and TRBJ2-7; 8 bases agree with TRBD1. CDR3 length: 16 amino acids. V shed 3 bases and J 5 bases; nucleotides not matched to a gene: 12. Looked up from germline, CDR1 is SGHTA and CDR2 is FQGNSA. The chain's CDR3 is CASSFSPDRVVDEQYF. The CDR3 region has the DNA TGTGCCAGCAGCTTCTCACCGGACAGGGTGGTGGACGAGCAGTACTTC.

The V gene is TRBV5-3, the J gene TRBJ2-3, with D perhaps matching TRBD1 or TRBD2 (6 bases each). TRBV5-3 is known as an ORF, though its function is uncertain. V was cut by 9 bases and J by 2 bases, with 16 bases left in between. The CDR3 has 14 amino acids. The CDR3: CANPWGAYTDTQYF. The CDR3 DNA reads TGTGCCAATCCGTGGGGGGCCTACACAGATACGCAGTATTTT.

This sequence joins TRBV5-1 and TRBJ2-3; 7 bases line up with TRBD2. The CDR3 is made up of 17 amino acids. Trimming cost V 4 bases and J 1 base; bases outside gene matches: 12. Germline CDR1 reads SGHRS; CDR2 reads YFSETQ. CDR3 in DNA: TGCGCCAGCAGCCCCTTGATCACGGGAGGCGGCACAGATACGCAGTATTTT. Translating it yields CASSPLITGGGTDTQYF.

This chain's CDR3 is CASRNRNSPLHF. The CDR3, as DNA: TGTGCCAGCAGAAACAGGAATTCACCCCTCCACTTT. This chain uses TRBV12-3 or TRBV12-4 with TRBJ1-6; possibly TRBD1 for D (5 bases). This CDR3 comprises 12 residues. Trimming took 6 bases from V and 7 from J, leaving 7 bases between them.

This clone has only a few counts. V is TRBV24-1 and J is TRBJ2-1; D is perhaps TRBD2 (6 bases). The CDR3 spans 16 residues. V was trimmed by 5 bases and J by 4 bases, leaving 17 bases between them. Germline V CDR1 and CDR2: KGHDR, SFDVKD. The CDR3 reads CATSGFPRERYNEQFF. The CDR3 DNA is TGTGCCACCAGTGGTTTTCCCCGGGAGAGGTACAATGAGCAGTTCTTC.

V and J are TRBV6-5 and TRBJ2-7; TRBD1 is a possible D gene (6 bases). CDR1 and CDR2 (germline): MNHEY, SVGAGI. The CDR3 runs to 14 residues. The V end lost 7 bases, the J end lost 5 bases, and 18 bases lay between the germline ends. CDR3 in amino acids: CASTQGSFGDEQYF. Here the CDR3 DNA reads TGTGCCAGCACCCAGGGGTCTTTTGGCGACGAGCAGTACTTC.

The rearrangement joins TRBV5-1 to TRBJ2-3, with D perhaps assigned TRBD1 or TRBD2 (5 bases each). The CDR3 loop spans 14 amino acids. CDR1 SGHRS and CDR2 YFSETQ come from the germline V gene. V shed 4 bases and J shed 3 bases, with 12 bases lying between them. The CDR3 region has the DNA TGCGCCAGCAGCGCCCGGGACGCTACAGATACGCAGTATTTT. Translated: CASSARDATDTQYF.

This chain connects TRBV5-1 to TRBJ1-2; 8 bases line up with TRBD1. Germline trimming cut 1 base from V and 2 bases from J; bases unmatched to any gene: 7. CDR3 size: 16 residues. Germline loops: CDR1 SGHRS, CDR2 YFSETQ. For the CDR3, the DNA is TGCGCCAGCAGCTTGCTAAGGCAGGGGGCGAACTATGGCTACACCTTC. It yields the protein CASSLLRQGANYGYTF.

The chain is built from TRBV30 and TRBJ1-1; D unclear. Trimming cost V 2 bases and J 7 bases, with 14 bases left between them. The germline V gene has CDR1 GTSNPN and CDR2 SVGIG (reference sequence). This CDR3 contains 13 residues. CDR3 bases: TGTGCCTGGAGTTCCGCGGTCCCCAGTGAAGCTTTCTTT. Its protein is CAWSSAVPSEAFF.